What follows describes a single T cell receptor (beta chain). This CDR3 has 17 residues. Germline CDR1 reads SGHTA; CDR2 reads FQGNSA. The ends lost 5 bases at V and 7 bases at J; junction bases unmatched: 16. This entry is derived from a study of blood T cells in healthy people across ages. With a J-beta primer mix and a sample-barcoded 5' primer, a second PCR ran 7 to 11 cycles. Unique molecular identifiers of 12 random nucleotides labeled each cDNA. TCRdb independently ran MiXCR on the 5' RACE reads; one entry per CDR3 protein. Of around 620,000 distinct CDR3 sequences in the sample, 25% to 30% were seen once.

Sample: blood. The TCR was taken from a woman aged 70-85 years in good health. The chain combines TRBV7-2 with TRBJ2-1, with 8 bases matching TRBD2. In DNA form, the CDR3 reads TGTGCCAGCAGCCCCCCCCGGGGGGGAGGAGGTAGGAATGAGCAGTTCTTC. This sequence encodes CASSPPRGGGGRNEQFF.